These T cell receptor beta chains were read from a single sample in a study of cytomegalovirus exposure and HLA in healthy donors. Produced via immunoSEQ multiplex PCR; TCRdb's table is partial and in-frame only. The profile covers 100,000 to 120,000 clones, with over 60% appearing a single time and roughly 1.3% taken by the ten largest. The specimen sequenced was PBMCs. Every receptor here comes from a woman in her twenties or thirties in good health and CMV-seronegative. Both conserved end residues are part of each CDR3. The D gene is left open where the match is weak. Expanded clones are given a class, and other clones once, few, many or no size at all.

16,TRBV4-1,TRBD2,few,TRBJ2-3,CASSPGGEGLTDTQYF,TGCGCCAGCAGCCCCGGAGGGGAGGGACTCACAGATACGCAGTATTTT
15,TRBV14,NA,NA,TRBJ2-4,CASSQNPGIVNIQYF,TGTGCCAGCAGCCAAAACCCCGGTATAGTAAACATTCAGTACTTC
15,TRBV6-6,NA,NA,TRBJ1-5,CASSYGPSHNQPQHF,TGTGCCAGCAGTTACGGGCCCAGCCACAATCAGCCCCAGCATTTT
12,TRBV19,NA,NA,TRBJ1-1,CASTAGFTEAFF,TGTGCCAGTACCGCAGGGTTCACTGAAGCTTTCTTT
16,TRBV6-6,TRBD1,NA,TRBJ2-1,CASSYPKGQGLGEQFF,TGTGCCAGCAGTTACCCAAAGGGACAGGGTTTGGGTGAGCAGTTCTTC
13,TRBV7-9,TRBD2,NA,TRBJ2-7,CASADSGRYEQYF,TGTGCCAGCGCGGATAGCGGGAGGTACGAGCAGTACTTC
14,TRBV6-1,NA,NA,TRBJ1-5,CASSELARSQPQHF,TGTGCCAGCAGTGAGTTAGCGAGGAGTCAGCCCCAGCATTTT
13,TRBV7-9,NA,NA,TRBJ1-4,CASSSLSNEKLFF,TGTGCCAGCAGCTCCCTTTCCAATGAAAAACTGTTTTTT
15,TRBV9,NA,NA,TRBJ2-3,CASSVVGSSTDTQYF,TGTGCCAGCAGCGTAGTGGGGAGTAGCACAGATACGCAGTATTTT
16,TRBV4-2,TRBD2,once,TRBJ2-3,CASSQVVSGNTDTQYF,TGTGCCAGCAGCCAAGTGGTTAGCGGGAACACAGATACGCAGTATTTT
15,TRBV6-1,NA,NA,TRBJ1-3,CASSSRLPAGNTIYF,TGTGCCAGCAGTTCCCGACTGCCGGCCGGAAACACCATATATTTT
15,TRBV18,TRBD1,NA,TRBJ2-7,CASSPRGQGFYEQYF,TGTGCCAGCTCACCTCGTGGACAGGGATTCTACGAGCAGTACTTC
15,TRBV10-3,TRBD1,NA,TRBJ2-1,CAINGPGQGSHEQFF,TGTGCCATCAATGGCCCGGGACAGGGGTCCCATGAGCAGTTCTTC
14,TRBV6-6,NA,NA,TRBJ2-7,CASYGRGRIYEQYF,TGTGCCAGCTATGGGCGGGGCAGGATCTACGAGCAGTACTTC
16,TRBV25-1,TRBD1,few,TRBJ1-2,CASSEFLTGGKYGYTF,TGTGCCAGCAGTGAATTCCTGACAGGGGGTAAATATGGCTACACCTTC
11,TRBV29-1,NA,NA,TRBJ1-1,CSVERGAEAFF,TGCAGCGTTGAACGGGGGGCTGAAGCTTTCTTT
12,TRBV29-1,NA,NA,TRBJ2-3,CSVEATGDTQYF,TGCAGCGTTGAAGCAACGGGGGATACGCAGTATTTT
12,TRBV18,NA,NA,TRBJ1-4,CASSPNREKLFF,TGTGCCAGCTCACCCAACAGAGAAAAACTGTTTTTT
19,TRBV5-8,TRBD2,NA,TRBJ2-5,CASSHGTSGGSEIEETQYF,TGTGCCAGCAGCCATGGGACTAGCGGGGGGTCGGAGATAGAAGAGACCCAGTACTTC
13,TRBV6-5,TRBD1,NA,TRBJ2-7,CASYSGTAYEQYF,TGTGCCAGCTATTCCGGGACAGCCTACGAGCAGTACTTC
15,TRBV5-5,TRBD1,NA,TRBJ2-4,CASSFITGTANIQYF,TGTGCCAGCAGCTTTATTACCGGGACAGCTAACATTCAGTACTTC
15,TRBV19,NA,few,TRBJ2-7,CASSIALLGGYEQYF,TGTGCCAGTAGTATAGCCTTACTAGGAGGCTACGAGCAGTACTTC
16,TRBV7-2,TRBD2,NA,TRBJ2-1,CASSMASGRGENEQFF,TGTGCCAGCAGCATGGCCTCGGGACGGGGGGAGAATGAGCAGTTCTTC